This T cell receptor beta chain was sequenced for a study of blood T cell repertoires in COVID-19. Study as a whole: The origin of the acute and convalescent COVID-19 samples was the United States, Italy and Spain. PBMCs, B-cell-depleted T cells, or T cells provided the cDNA or gDNA that made up the material.

With 3 bases clipped from V and 7 bases from J, the junction kept 6 bases outside the gene matches. CDR1 LNHDA and CDR2 SQIVND come from the germline V gene (reference sequence). The CDR3 extends over 15 amino acids. Produced via immunoSEQ multiplex PCR; TCRdb's table is partial and in-frame only. The table lists approximately 70,000 clones, approximately 85% of them singletons, with under 40% in the top ten. The clonotype originates from a woman of 80 years or more with active or convalescent COVID-19. Material for sequencing was peripheral blood. V and J are TRBV19 and TRBJ1-5; TRBD1 matches at 10 bases. CDR3 nucleotide sequence: TGTGCCAGTAGTATTCTCGGGGACAGGGGCCAGCCCCAGCATTTT. Encoded protein: CASSILGDRGQPQHF. The complete variable domain, with remaining parts taken from reference TRBV19 and TRBJ1-5, reads DGGITQSPKYLFRKEGQNVTLSCEQNLNHDAMYWYRQDPGQGLRLIYYSQIVNDFQKGDIAEGYSVSREKKESFPLTVTSAQKNPTAFYLCASSILGDRGQPQHFGDGTRLSIL.